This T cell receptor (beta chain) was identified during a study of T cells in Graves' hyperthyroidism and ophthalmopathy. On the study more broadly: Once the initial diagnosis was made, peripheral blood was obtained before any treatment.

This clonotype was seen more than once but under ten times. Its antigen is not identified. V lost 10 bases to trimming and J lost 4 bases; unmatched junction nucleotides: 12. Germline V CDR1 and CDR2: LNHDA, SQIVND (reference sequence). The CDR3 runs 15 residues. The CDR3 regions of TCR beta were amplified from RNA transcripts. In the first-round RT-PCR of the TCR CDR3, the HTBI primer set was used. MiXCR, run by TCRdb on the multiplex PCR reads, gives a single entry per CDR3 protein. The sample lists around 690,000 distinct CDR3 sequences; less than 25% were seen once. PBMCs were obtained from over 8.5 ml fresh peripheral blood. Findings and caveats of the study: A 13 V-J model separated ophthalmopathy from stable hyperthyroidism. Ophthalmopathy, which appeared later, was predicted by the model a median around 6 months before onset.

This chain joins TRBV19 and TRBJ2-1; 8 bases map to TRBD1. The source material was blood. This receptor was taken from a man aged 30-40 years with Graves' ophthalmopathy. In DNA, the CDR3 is TGTGCCACCTCAAGCGGACAGGGCTCTTACAATGAGCAGTTCTTC. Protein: CATSSGQGSYNEQFF.